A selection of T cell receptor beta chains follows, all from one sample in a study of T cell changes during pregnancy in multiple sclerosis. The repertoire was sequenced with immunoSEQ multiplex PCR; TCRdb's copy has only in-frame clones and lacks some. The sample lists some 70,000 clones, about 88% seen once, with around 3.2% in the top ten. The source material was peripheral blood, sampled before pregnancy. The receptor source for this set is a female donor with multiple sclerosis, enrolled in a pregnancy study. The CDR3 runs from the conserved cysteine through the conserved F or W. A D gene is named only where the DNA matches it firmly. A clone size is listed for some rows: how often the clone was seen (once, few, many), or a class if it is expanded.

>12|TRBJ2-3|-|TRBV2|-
CASKESGDTQYF
TGTGCCAGCAAGGAGAGCGGCGATACGCAGTATTTT
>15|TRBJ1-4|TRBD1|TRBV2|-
CASSELGQGNEKLFF
TGTGCCAGCAGTGAGCTAGGACAGGGGAATGAAAAACTGTTTTTT
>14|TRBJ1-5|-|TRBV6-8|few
CASTGVYCNQPQHF
TGTGCCAGCACAGGGGTTTATTGCAATCAGCCCCAGCATTTT
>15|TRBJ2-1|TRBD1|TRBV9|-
CASSVTGDSYNEQFF
TGTGCCAGCAGCGTCACAGGGGACTCCTACAATGAGCAGTTCTTC
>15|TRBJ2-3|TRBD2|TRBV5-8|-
CASSPAGAITDTQYF
TGTGCCAGCAGCCCAGCGGGGGCTATCACAGATACGCAGTATTTT
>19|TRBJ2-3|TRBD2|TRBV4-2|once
CASSQEGIAGGPITDTQYF
TGTGCCAGCAGCCAAGAGGGGATAGCGGGGGGCCCCATCACAGATACGCAGTATTTT
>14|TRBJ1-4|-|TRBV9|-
CASSVSGIREKLFF
TGTGCCAGCAGCGTGTCAGGGATTCGGGAAAAACTGTTTTTT
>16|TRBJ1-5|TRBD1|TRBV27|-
CASSLVGQDSNQPQHF
TGTGCCAGCAGTTTAGTAGGACAGGATTCCAATCAGCCCCAGCATTTT
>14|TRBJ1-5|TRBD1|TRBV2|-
CASSEGQPRQPQHF
TGTGCCAGCAGTGAGGGACAGCCCAGGCAGCCCCAGCATTTT
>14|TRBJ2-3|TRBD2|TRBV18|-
CASSPTGRSDTQYF
TGTGCCAGCTCACCGACCGGGAGGTCAGATACGCAGTATTTT
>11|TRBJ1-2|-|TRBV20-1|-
CSARGEDGYTF
TGCAGTGCTAGGGGGGAGGATGGCTACACCTTC
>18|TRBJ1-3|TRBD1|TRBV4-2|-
CASSQEAGGPSSGNTIYF
TGTGCCAGCAGCCAAGAAGCAGGGGGTCCCTCCTCTGGAAACACCATATATTTT
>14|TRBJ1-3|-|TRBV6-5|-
CASSPQGLGNTIYF
TGTGCCAGCAGTCCTCAGGGGCTGGGAAACACCATATATTTT
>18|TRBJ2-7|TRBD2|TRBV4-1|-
CASSQEQLAGDFAYEQYF
TGCGCCAGCAGCCAAGAACAGCTAGCGGGAGATTTCGCCTACGAGCAGTACTTC
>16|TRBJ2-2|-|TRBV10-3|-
CATLSSLSVVTGELFF
TGTGCCACCCTGAGCTCTCTTTCCGTTGTCACCGGGGAGCTGTTTTTT
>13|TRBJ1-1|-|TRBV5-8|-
CASRPRGVGEAFF
TGTGCCAGCAGACCACGGGGGGTTGGGGAAGCTTTCTTT
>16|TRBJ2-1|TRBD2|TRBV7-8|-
CASSVFAGGPNNEQFF
TGTGCCAGCAGCGTCTTCGCGGGGGGCCCAAACAATGAGCAGTTCTTC
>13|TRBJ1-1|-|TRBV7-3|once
CASSGQGSTEAFF
TGTGCCAGCAGCGGGCAGGGCAGCACTGAAGCTTTCTTT
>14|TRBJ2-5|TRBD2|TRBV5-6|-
CASSYSGTQETQYF
TGTGCCAGCAGCTATAGCGGGACGCAAGAGACCCAGTACTTC
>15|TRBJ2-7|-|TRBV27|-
CASSFLPLSSYEQYF
TGTGCCAGCAGTTTCCTACCGCTGAGCTCCTACGAGCAGTACTTC
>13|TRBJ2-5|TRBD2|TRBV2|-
CASSRLAGETQYF
TGTGCCAGCAGCCGACTAGCGGGGGAGACCCAGTACTTC
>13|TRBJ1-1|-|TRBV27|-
CASSLSGVTEAFF
TGTGCCAGCAGTCTCTCCGGGGTCACTGAAGCTTTCTTT
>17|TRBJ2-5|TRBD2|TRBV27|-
CASSLFIPGLAGETQYF
TGTGCCAGCAGTTTATTTATACCGGGACTAGCGGGAGAGACCCAGTACTTC
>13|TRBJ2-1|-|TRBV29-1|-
CSASGSIMSEQFF
TGCAGCGCGTCCGGGAGCATCATGAGTGAGCAGTTCTTC
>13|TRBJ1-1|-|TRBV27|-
CASSLFGGPEAFF
TGTGCCAGCAGTTTATTCGGGGGTCCTGAAGCTTTCTTT
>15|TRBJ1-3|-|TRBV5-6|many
CASSDSTSSGNTIYF
TGTGCCAGCAGTGACAGCACGAGCTCTGGAAACACCATATATTTT
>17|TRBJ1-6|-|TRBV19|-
CASKVRRESSYNSPLHF
TGTGCCAGTAAGGTCAGGCGGGAAAGCTCCTATAATTCACCCCTCCACTTT
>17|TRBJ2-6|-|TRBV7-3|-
CASSLRSFSSGANVLTF
TGTGCCAGCAGCTTAAGGTCATTTAGCTCTGGGGCCAACGTCCTGACTTTC
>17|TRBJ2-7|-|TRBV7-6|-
CASSLALQGRASYEQYF
TGTGCCAGCAGCTTAGCCCTGCAGGGGCGCGCCTCCTACGAGCAGTACTTC
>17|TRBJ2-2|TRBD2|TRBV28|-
CASTNPRGGWYTGELFF
TGTGCCAGCACTAACCCGCGGGGGGGCTGGTACACCGGGGAGCTGTTTTTT
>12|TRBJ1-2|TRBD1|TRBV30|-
CAWVRQGSGYTF
TGTGCCTGGGTCAGACAGGGGTCCGGCTACACCTTC
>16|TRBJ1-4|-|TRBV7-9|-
CASSTQRRGLDEKLFF
TGTGCCAGCAGCACCCAACGTAGGGGATTGGATGAAAAACTGTTTTTT
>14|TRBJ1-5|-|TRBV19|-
CASSMTVDNQPQHF
TGTGCCAGTAGTATGACAGTGGACAATCAGCCCCAGCATTTT
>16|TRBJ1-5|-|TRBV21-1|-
CASSKARAEILQPQHF
TGTGCCAGCAGCAAAGCCAGGGCCGAAATATTGCAGCCCCAGCATTTT
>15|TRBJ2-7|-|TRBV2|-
CASSEALRDEVEQYF
TGTGCCAGCAGTGAAGCGCTTCGGGATGAGGTAGAGCAGTACTTC
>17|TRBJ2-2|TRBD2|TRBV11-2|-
CASSLQGLAGVTGELFF
TGTGCCAGCAGCTTACAGGGACTAGCGGGAGTAACCGGGGAGCTGTTTTTT
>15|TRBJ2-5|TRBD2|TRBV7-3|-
CASSSLGLALETQYF
TGTGCCAGCAGCTCACTCGGACTAGCGCTGGAGACCCAGTACTTC
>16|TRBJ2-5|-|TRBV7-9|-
CASSLNWEDNQETQYF
TGTGCCAGCAGCTTAAATTGGGAGGACAACCAAGAGACCCAGTACTTC
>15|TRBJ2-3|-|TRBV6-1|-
CASSARDFSGNTQYF
TGTGCCAGCAGTGCCCGGGACTTCTCCGGGAATACGCAGTATTTT
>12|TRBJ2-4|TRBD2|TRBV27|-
CASSSGGDIQYF
TGTGCCAGCAGTTCCGGGGGGGACATTCAGTACTTC
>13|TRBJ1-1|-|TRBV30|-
CAWSVRGRSEAFF
TGTGCCTGGAGTGTACGGGGGAGGTCTGAAGCTTTCTTT
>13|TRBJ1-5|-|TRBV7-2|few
CASSPRGDQPQHF
TGTGCCAGCAGCCCCCGGGGAGATCAGCCCCAGCATTTT